Listed here is a single TCR beta chain. The entry originates in a study of CD8+ T cells in alopecia areata. RNA extraction was followed by reverse transcription into cDNA, which acted as the sequencing template. Assay: immunoSEQ multiplex PCR; the TCRdb copy retains only in-frame clones and omits some. The sample carries some 100,000 clones, roughly two thirds recorded once. The receptor's source is a human donor in good health. Sequencing was performed on CD4+ T cells sorted from blood.

The CDR3 region is CASSQEPLRTGTSYNSPLHF. The CDR3 DNA reads as TGCGCCAGCAGCCAAGAGCCTCTCCGGACAGGGACCTCCTATAATTCACCCCTCCACTTT. This chain joins TRBV4-1 and TRBJ1-6; 8 bases map to TRBD1. Trimming at V came to 0 bases and at J to 0 bases, leaving 10 bases not matched to a gene. CDR1 is MGHRA and CDR2 is YSYEKL in the germline V gene. This CDR3 is built from 20 residues.